This T cell receptor beta chain came from a study of cytomegalovirus exposure and HLA in healthy donors. The study, taken as a whole, reports: Researchers counted 164 TCR beta chains as cytomegalovirus-associated.

Researchers ran the PCR with 60 Vbeta and 13 Jbeta primers. Clones were sequenced by immunoSEQ multiplex PCR, and TCRdb holds only the in-frame ones, with some missing. The sample contains 150,000 to 200,000 clones, approximately 80% of which appear only once. On this clone: Its antigen is undetermined. Other DNA sequences in this specimen translate into the identical CDR3.

The germline V gene has CDR1 MNHEY and CDR2 SVGAGI. V was clipped by 6 bases and J by 7 bases, with 10 bases between them. The CDR3 is made up of 12 amino acids. What was sequenced was PBMCs. This TCR was sampled from a man aged 18-30 years in good health and CMV-seronegative. This chain joins TRBV6-5 and TRBJ1-5; D unclear. The CDR3 loop reads CASSPRGQPQHF. As DNA, the CDR3 is TGTGCCAGCAGCCCCCGAGGGCAGCCCCAGCATTTT.